Listed below are T cell receptor beta chains from one sample, sequenced in a study of blood T cell repertoires in COVID-19. Produced via immunoSEQ multiplex PCR; TCRdb's table is partial and in-frame only. Of 140,000 to 150,000 clones in the sample, approximately 84% were seen once. Material: peripheral blood. The source of these receptors is a woman in her fifties or sixties with acute or convalescent COVID-19. Both conserved end residues are part of each CDR3. The D gene is left open where the match is weak. Size tells how often a clone was seen (once, few, many) or the class of an expanded clone, and some rows leave it out.

v_gene,d_gene,abundance,j_gene,len,CDR3aa,CDR3nt
TRBV3-1/TRBV3-2,.,once,TRBJ2-1,12,CASSQLRDEQFF,TGTGCCAGCAGCCAGTTACGGGATGAGCAGTTCTTC
TRBV6-5,TRBD2,.,TRBJ2-7,15,CASSKRLAGLYEQYF,TGTGCCAGCAGCAAAAGACTAGCGGGGTTGTACGAGCAGTACTTC
TRBV28,TRBD1,.,TRBJ2-2,16,CASSPPDREDTGELFF,TGTGCCAGCAGTCCACCGGACAGGGAGGACACCGGGGAGCTGTTTTTT
TRBV3-1/TRBV3-2,.,.,TRBJ2-5,16,CASSHRDKGFQETQYF,TGTGCCAGCAGCCACCGGGACAAGGGTTTCCAAGAGACCCAGTACTTC
TRBV20-1,.,.,TRBJ2-7,14,CSASRGTGTGEQYF,TGCAGTGCTAGTCGCGGCACGGGTACGGGCGAGCAGTACTTC
TRBV2,.,.,TRBJ1-4,16,CASEPAMGQGGEKLFF,TGTGCCAGCGAACCCGCTATGGGGCAGGGAGGCGAAAAACTGTTTTTT
TRBV19,TRBD2,.,TRBJ2-7,15,CASSMTGTRDYEQYF,TGTGCCAGTAGTATGACCGGGACTAGAGACTACGAGCAGTACTTC
TRBV28,TRBD1,.,TRBJ2-6,16,CASSTIDRAGANVLTF,TGTGCCAGCAGCACCATTGACAGGGCCGGGGCCAACGTCCTGACTTTC
TRBV11-2,.,.,TRBJ2-5,13,CASSFGQGRPQYF,TGTGCCAGCAGCTTTGGGCAAGGTAGGCCCCAGTACTTC
TRBV2,.,.,TRBJ1-5,13,CASSEGSHLPQHF,TGTGCCAGCAGTGAAGGCAGTCATTTGCCCCAGCATTTT
TRBV29-1,.,once,TRBJ1-2,15,CSVELPLAADYGYTF,TGCAGCGTTGAACTGCCCCTCGCGGCAGACTATGGCTACACCTTC
TRBV7-9,.,.,TRBJ1-5,18,CASSLGVGAEIGNQPQHF,TGTGCCAGCAGCTTAGGAGTGGGGGCGGAGATAGGCAATCAGCCCCAGCATTTT
TRBV7-9,.,.,TRBJ2-7,15,CASSSPQPGFYEQYF,TGTGCCAGCAGCTCTCCCCAACCAGGGTTCTACGAGCAGTACTTC
TRBV15,TRBD2,few,TRBJ2-5,15,CATNDLSGTQETQYF,TGTGCCACCAACGACCTTAGCGGGACCCAAGAGACCCAGTACTTC
TRBV25-1,.,once,TRBJ2-1,14,CASSAVRWTSEQFF,TGTGCCAGCAGTGCTGTACGTTGGACAAGCGAGCAGTTCTTC
TRBV5-8,TRBD2,.,TRBJ2-3,15,CASSFTSGSTDTQYF,TGTGCCAGCAGCTTCACTAGCGGGAGCACAGATACGCAGTATTTT
TRBV6-5,TRBD1,.,TRBJ1-4,15,CASRPGQGDAEKLFF,TGTGCCAGCAGACCCGGACAGGGCGATGCTGAAAAACTGTTTTTT
TRBV7-9,.,.,TRBJ1-5,13,CASSFNSNQPQHF,TGTGCCAGCAGCTTCAATAGCAATCAGCCCCAGCATTTT
TRBV30,TRBD1,.,TRBJ1-3,13,CAWRGQAGNTIYF,TGTGCCTGGAGGGGACAGGCTGGAAACACCATATATTTT
TRBV10-2,.,.,TRBJ2-3,14,CASSERGRTDTQYF,TGCGCCAGCAGTGAAAGGGGCCGCACAGATACGCAGTATTTT
TRBV4-2,TRBD2,.,TRBJ2-7,15,CASSQALADYYEQYF,TGTGCCAGCAGCCAAGCGCTAGCGGACTACTACGAGCAGTACTTC
TRBV25-1,TRBD1,.,TRBJ2-7,12,CASSLPTGAMYF,TGTGCCAGCAGTCTTCCCACAGGGGCCATGTACTTC
TRBV6-1,.,.,TRBJ1-2,10,CASSETYYTF,TGTGCCAGCAGTGAAACCTACTACACCTTC
TRBV15,TRBD2,.,TRBJ2-1,17,CATSRGTSGGPYNEQFF,TGTGCCACCAGCAGGGGGACTAGCGGGGGGCCTTACAATGAGCAGTTCTTC
TRBV6-5,.,.,TRBJ1-6,14,CASRRAEVNSPLHF,TGTGCCAGCAGGAGGGCGGAGGTGAATTCACCCCTCCACTTT
TRBV3-1/TRBV3-2,TRBD2,.,TRBJ2-4,16,CASSSSGRLAKNIQYF,TGTGCCAGCAGCTCTAGCGGGAGGCTGGCCAAAAACATTCAGTACTTC
TRBV7-2,TRBD2,.,TRBJ2-1,16,CASSPQRLAGVNEQFF,TGTGCCAGCAGCCCCCAGCGACTAGCGGGAGTCAATGAGCAGTTCTTC
TRBV18,.,.,TRBJ1-1,11,CASSLRTEAFF,TGTGCCAGCTCACTTCGCACTGAAGCTTTCTTT
TRBV29-1,TRBD1,few,TRBJ2-5,13,CSSNRGNRETQYF,TGCAGCTCCAACAGGGGAAACAGGGAGACCCAGTACTTC
TRBV27,TRBD2,.,TRBJ2-7,16,CASSLYGRGLSYEQYF,TGTGCCAGCAGTTTATACGGGAGGGGACTCTCCTACGAGCAGTACTTC
TRBV2,TRBD1,.,TRBJ1-5,14,CASSPRTGGQPQHF,TGTGCCAGCAGTCCTCGGACAGGGGGCCAGCCCCAGCATTTT
TRBV6-1,.,few,TRBJ2-7,13,CASSEYWGGEQYF,TGTGCCAGCAGTGAATATTGGGGCGGCGAGCAGTACTTC
TRBV21-1,.,.,TRBJ2-3,16,CASSGPSGRAGDTQYF,TGTGCCAGCAGCGGACCTAGCGGGAGGGCGGGAGATACGCAGTATTTT
TRBV5-4,TRBD1,.,TRBJ1-1,17,CASSWSMGQGRVTEAFF,TGTGCCAGCAGCTGGTCCATGGGACAGGGTCGGGTCACTGAAGCTTTCTTT
TRBV30,.,.,TRBJ2-3,13,CAWSFRGTDTQYF,TGTGCCTGGAGTTTTCGCGGGACAGATACGCAGTATTTT
TRBV9,TRBD2,.,TRBJ2-1,17,CASSTVKPGTTYNEQFF,TGTGCCAGCAGCACCGTAAAGCCAGGGACTACATACAATGAGCAGTTCTTC
TRBV10-3,TRBD1,.,TRBJ2-7,14,CAISPTGATYEQYF,TGTGCCATCAGCCCGACAGGGGCAACCTACGAGCAGTACTTC
TRBV7-9,.,.,TRBJ2-7,11,CASSQSDEQYF,TGTGCCAGCAGCCAGAGCGACGAGCAGTACTTC
TRBV6-6,.,.,TRBJ2-1,14,CASSYLERGLEQFF,TGTGCCAGCAGTTATCTGGAGCGAGGACTTGAGCAGTTCTTC
TRBV11-2,TRBD2,.,TRBJ2-5,16,CASSSVAGVPQETQYF,TGTGCCAGCAGCTCAGTAGCGGGAGTCCCCCAAGAGACCCAGTACTTC
TRBV28,.,.,TRBJ2-5,11,CASSLEETQYF,TGTGCCAGCAGTCTTGAAGAGACCCAGTACTTC
TRBV21-1,.,once,TRBJ2-7,15,CASSKGRQGLYEQYF,TGTGCCAGCAGCAAAGGAAGACAGGGACTCTACGAGCAGTACTTC
TRBV18,.,.,TRBJ1-3,13,CASSPPTGNTIYF,TGTGCCAGCTCACCACCTACGGGGAACACCATATATTTT
TRBV9,.,.,TRBJ2-3,14,CASSARRGPDTQYF,TGTGCCAGCAGCGCTCGAAGGGGTCCAGATACGCAGTATTTT
TRBV28,.,.,TRBJ2-1,16,CASSLYEGSSYNEQFF,TGTGCCAGCAGTTTGTATGAAGGGAGCTCCTACAATGAGCAGTTCTTC
TRBV6-4,.,.,TRBJ2-1,13,CASSDDSKNEQFF,TGTGCCAGCAGTGACGACTCGAAGAATGAGCAGTTCTTC
TRBV2,TRBD1,.,TRBJ1-4,15,CASSEAGTGAGKLFF,TGTGCCAGCAGTGAAGCTGGGACAGGGGCAGGAAAACTGTTTTTT
TRBV19,.,few,TRBJ1-5,13,CASSFDYRQPQHF,TGTGCCAGTAGTTTTGACTATCGTCAGCCCCAGCATTTT
TRBV5-1,.,.,TRBJ2-6,17,CASSLSGLNSGANVLTF,TGCGCCAGCAGCCTTTCGGGACTGAACTCTGGGGCCAACGTCCTGACTTTC